Given below is one T cell receptor (beta chain) in context. These data originate in a study of blood T cell repertoires in COVID-19. Germline assignment: CDR1 SNHLY and CDR2 FYNNEI. The V gene lost 4 bases and the J gene lost 8 bases, with 15 bases spanning the gap. This CDR3 is 14 amino acids long. Clones were read by immunoSEQ multiplex PCR, and TCRdb kept only the in-frame ones, dropping some. Of 150,000 to 200,000 clones in the sample, under 80% were seen once. The specimen was PBMCs or T cells enriched from blood (not recorded which). The receptor was isolated from a woman between 50 and 59 years old with acute COVID-19. The chain has TRBV2 and TRBJ2-4; D perhaps matches TRBD2 (6 bases). The CDR3 sequence: CASSGGQPGDIQYF. As DNA, the CDR3 is TGTGCCAGCAGTGGGGGTCAGCCGGGAGACATTCAGTACTTC.